These T cell receptor beta chains were read from a single sample in a study of neoadjuvant anti-PD-1 for oral cavity cancer. This table comes from immunoSEQ multiplex PCR, and its TCRdb copy is limited to in-frame clones, with some not included. The table lists approximately 20,000 clones, over 65% of them singletons. Source: PBMCs, taken before nivolumab (anti-PD-1) treatment. These receptors were collected from a person between 40 and 85 years old with oral cavity squamous cell carcinoma. Both conserved end residues are trimmed from each CDR3. Each record gives: V gene, J gene, CDR3 protein.

v_call: TRBV29-1
j_call: TRBJ1-5
cdr3_aa: SVTGGGSNQPQH

v_call: TRBV25-1
j_call: TRBJ1-1
cdr3_aa: ASSESGRLEAF

v_call: TRBV6-1
j_call: TRBJ2-5
cdr3_aa: ASTAPYQETQY

v_call: TRBV6-1
j_call: TRBJ1-5
cdr3_aa: ASSEVIGDRGAQPQH

v_call: TRBV6-5
j_call: TRBJ1-1
cdr3_aa: ATRVLMNTEAF

v_call: TRBV9
j_call: TRBJ2-3
cdr3_aa: ASSGGGTDTQY

v_call: TRBV11-3
j_call: TRBJ2-2
cdr3_aa: ASSQYPQGDNTGELF

v_call: TRBV30
j_call: TRBJ1-2
cdr3_aa: AWMELYWGRYGYT

v_call: TRBV27
j_call: TRBJ1-1
cdr3_aa: ASSLSTQGSTEAF

v_call: TRBV4-1
j_call: TRBJ2-3
cdr3_aa: ASSATTSEADTQY

v_call: TRBV30
j_call: TRBJ1-2
cdr3_aa: ARLRQENGYT

v_call: TRBV5-4
j_call: TRBJ1-1
cdr3_aa: ASSLARVNTEAF

v_call: TRBV6-5
j_call: TRBJ2-1
cdr3_aa: ASSSEGGISYNEQF

v_call: TRBV4-1
j_call: TRBJ2-1
cdr3_aa: ASSQPLAGANNEQF

v_call: TRBV5-6
j_call: TRBJ2-2
cdr3_aa: ASSFSITGELF

v_call: TRBV25-1
j_call: TRBJ1-1
cdr3_aa: ASSEPGAGGTEAF

v_call: TRBV29-1
j_call: TRBJ2-6
cdr3_aa: RVGPRSGANVLT

v_call: TRBV9
j_call: TRBJ2-7
cdr3_aa: ASSEDGAYEQY

v_call: TRBV6-5
j_call: TRBJ2-5
cdr3_aa: ASSYVRERGTQY

v_call: TRBV5-6
j_call: TRBJ2-1
cdr3_aa: ASSRDWADSHNEQF

v_call: TRBV29-1
j_call: TRBJ1-2
cdr3_aa: SVEQGTIYGYT

v_call: TRBV6-1
j_call: TRBJ1-5
cdr3_aa: ATCLGQEINQPQH

v_call: TRBV4-1
j_call: TRBJ2-2
cdr3_aa: ASSLGPAGATNTGELF

v_call: TRBV5-6
j_call: TRBJ1-5
cdr3_aa: ASSSGDNQPQH

v_call: TRBV27
j_call: TRBJ1-5
cdr3_aa: ASSLGRNQPQH

v_call: TRBV27
j_call: TRBJ1-5
cdr3_aa: ASSLAGNSNQPQH

v_call: TRBV5-1
j_call: TRBJ2-3
cdr3_aa: ANPWRGTDTQY

v_call: TRBV6-6
j_call: TRBJ2-7
cdr3_aa: ASSRTGGTSYEQY

v_call: TRBV7-9
j_call: TRBJ1-2
cdr3_aa: ASSLGERTSWGYT

v_call: TRBV6-1
j_call: TRBJ2-7
cdr3_aa: ASRSRQSMSEQY

v_call: TRBV11-3
j_call: TRBJ2-3
cdr3_aa: ASSLIASDTQY

v_call: TRBV5-1
j_call: TRBJ2-3
cdr3_aa: ASNPTGVTDTQY

v_call: TRBV7-6
j_call: TRBJ2-1
cdr3_aa: ASSLAQAGGYNEQF

v_call: TRBV19
j_call: TRBJ1-1
cdr3_aa: ASSIDAGGNTEAF

v_call: TRBV5-1
j_call: TRBJ1-1
cdr3_aa: ASSSRSQNTEAF

v_call: TRBV28
j_call: TRBJ2-3
cdr3_aa: ASSPPGQNTDTQY

v_call: TRBV7-8
j_call: TRBJ1-2
cdr3_aa: ASSTPAANYGYT

v_call: TRBV30
j_call: TRBJ1-1
cdr3_aa: AWSEAGSTEAF

v_call: TRBV11-2
j_call: TRBJ2-2
cdr3_aa: ASSVQQNTGELF

v_call: TRBV5-1
j_call: TRBJ2-3
cdr3_aa: ASSPEGLAGGLGDTQY

v_call: TRBV10-1
j_call: TRBJ2-1
cdr3_aa: ASSENSGAGNEQF

v_call: TRBV19
j_call: TRBJ1-1
cdr3_aa: ASSNTGGTEAF

v_call: TRBV29-1
j_call: TRBJ2-7
cdr3_aa: SGKSLGEQY

v_call: TRBV5-1
j_call: TRBJ1-1
cdr3_aa: ASSLARGEAF

v_call: TRBV10-1
j_call: TRBJ1-2
cdr3_aa: ASSPGLMGGYT

v_call: TRBV10-1
j_call: TRBJ2-5
cdr3_aa: ASAVTFRETQY